This passage covers 16 T cell receptor beta chains from one sample sequenced in a study of T cells in Graves' hyperthyroidism and ophthalmopathy (dated by TCRdb to about 2019). To prepare the library, multiplex PCR was applied. The reads were generated on an Illumina HiSeq 2000. Amplification of TCR beta CDR3 regions was carried out from RNA transcripts. A first-round RT-PCR of the TCR CDR3 used the HTBI primer set with the Qiagen OneStep RT-PCR kit. TCRdb passed the public sequencing reads through fastp at Q25 and MiXCR, retaining productive beta sequences. Rows are unified per CDR3 protein, each entry keeping the most common DNA and genes. The sample table shows hundreds of thousands of distinct CDR3 sequences, and 20% to 30% are seen once. Around 30% of the sample is taken by the ten largest. Sequenced material: blood. These receptor sequences come from a man aged 35 to 55 with Graves' hyperthyroidism that later progressed to Graves' ophthalmopathy.

This clonotype was detected ten times or more. The chain joins TRBV27 to TRBJ1-2; 8 nucleotides line up with TRBD1. The germline gives CDR1 MNHEY, CDR2 SMNVEV (reference sequence). The CDR3 loop spans 15 amino acids. Trimming took 5 bases from V and 2 from J; bases not matched to a gene: 7. CDR3 residues: CASSPWTGLNYGYTF. DNA for the CDR3: TGTGCCAGCAGTCCGTGGACAGGGTTAAACTATGGCTACACCTTC.

The chain combines TRBV5-1 with TRBJ2-2; 7 bases agree with TRBD1. Germline-derived CDR1 and CDR2 are SGHRS and YFSETQ. V trimming: 4 bases; J trimming: 6 bases; junction bases outside the gene matches: 6. The length of the CDR3 is 14 residues. CDR3: CASSATGLAGELFF. As DNA, the CDR3 is TGCGCCAGCAGCGCGACAGGGTTAGCCGGGGAGCTGTTTTTT.

This clonotype was observed at least ten times. The V and J genes are TRBV15 and TRBJ2-7, with TRBD2 matching over 12 bases. CDR1 and CDR2 from the germline V gene are LNHNV and YYDKDF (reference sequence). The CDR3 length is 14 residues. V dropped 3 bases and J dropped 4; count of bases not matched to a gene: 1. The CDR3 here is CATSSGLAGYEQYF. The CDR3 DNA is TGTGCCACCAGCAGCGGACTAGCGGGGTACGAGCAGTACTTC.

In its sample, this clonotype was seen many times. J is TRBJ1-2 and V is TRBV20-1; D might be TRBD1 (5 bases). V lost 6 bases and J lost 6, with 11 bases in between. CDR3 length: 11 residues. CDR1 and CDR2 (germline): DFQATT, SNEGSKA (reference sequence). CDR3 nucleotide sequence: TGCAGTGCACGGACATTGGATGGCTACACCTTC. Residues: CSARTLDGYTF.

This clonotype was counted many times. V usage is TRBV5-1 and J usage is TRBJ2-7; TRBD2 agrees at 11 bases. V lost 3 bases and J lost 4; bases outside the gene matches: 6. The germline CDR1 and CDR2 sequences are SGHRS and YFSETQ. The CDR3 covers 15 residues. CDR3 loop: CASSYTSGSRYEQYF. The CDR3 region has the DNA TGCGCCAGCAGCTATACTAGCGGGAGTCGATACGAGCAGTACTTC.

This clonotype has ten or more counts. The chain links TRBV24-1 to TRBJ1-1; D is unclear. CDR1 KGHDR and CDR2 SFDVKD come from the germline V gene. V dropped 9 bases and J dropped 3 bases, with 13 bases sitting between them. The CDR3 length is 13 residues. This CDR3 is CATPNGEDTEAFF. DNA for the CDR3: TGTGCCACCCCGAATGGTGAAGACACTGAAGCTTTCTTT.

This sequence joins TRBV30 and TRBJ2-7; the D is unclear. Germline lookup yields CDR1 GTSNPN and CDR2 SVGIG (reference sequence). This CDR3 is built from 13 residues. Between the trimmed V and J ends, which lost 0 bases and 3 bases, there was a span of 9 bases. CDR3 nucleotide sequence: TGTGCCTGGAGTGTAAAGGGTAACTACGAGCAGTACTTC. This sequence encodes CAWSVKGNYEQYF.

This clonotype was observed a few times. The chain uses TRBV6-1 and TRBJ2-7; TRBD2 matches 10 bases. CDR1 MNHNS and CDR2 SASEGT come from the germline V gene. J was trimmed by 2 bases and V by 5 bases; bases with no gene match: 3. The CDR3 runs 14 residues. CDR3 sequence reads: CASSPLAGAYEQYF. DNA of the CDR3: TGTGCCAGCAGTCCTCTAGCGGGAGCCTACGAGCAGTACTTC.

The table lists this clonotype with many counts. Possible read error: a much larger clone is one base away. The CDR3 spells CASSPTYEQYF. The CDR3 nucleotides read TGTGCCAGCAGCCCGACCTACGAGCAGTACTTC. V gene TRBV7-8 combines with J gene TRBJ2-7, with D hard to call. V was pared by 5 bases and J by 2 bases, with 4 bases between. Looked up from germline, CDR1 is SGHVS and CDR2 is FQNEAQ. The CDR3 consists of 11 residues.

This chain connects TRBV11-1 to TRBJ1-3; 9 bases fit TRBD1. The CDR3 is 17 residues long. After removal of 1 base from V and 1 base from J, the junction contained 5 bases not matched to a gene. Germline CDR1 reads SGHAT; CDR2 reads FQDESV (reference sequence). CDR3 amino acids: CASSLDRDRVSGNTIYF. As DNA, the CDR3 is TGTGCCAGCAGCTTAGACCGGGACAGGGTTTCTGGAAACACCATATATTTT.

At least ten counts were recorded for this clonotype. The chain combines TRBV19 with TRBJ2-6; tentative D call: TRBD1 (6 bases). The CDR3 has 16 amino acids. V gave up 8 bases and J gave up 1 base, with 15 bases separating them. Germline V gene sequence: CDR1 LNHDA, CDR2 SQIVND (reference sequence). CDR3 loop: CASVEGQRSGANVLTF. CDR3 in DNA: TGTGCCAGTGTAGAGGGACAACGATCTGGGGCCAACGTCCTGACTTTC.

This clonotype was counted ten times or more. The rearrangement links TRBV20-1 to TRBJ2-7; D uncertain. Germline loops: CDR1 DFQATT, CDR2 SNEGSKA (reference sequence). This CDR3 is 15 amino acids long. The germline V and J ends were trimmed by 5 bases and 0 bases, with 17 bases remaining between them. The CDR3 DNA follows: TGCAGTGCTCCCCACTTTGCAGTGGGCTCCTACGAGCAGTACTTC. Amino acid sequence: CSAPHFAVGSYEQYF.

This clonotype was seen repeatedly, ten times or more. The rearrangement joins TRBV19 to TRBJ2-5, with D tentatively TRBD1 (6 bases). Germline-derived CDR1 and CDR2 are LNHDA and SQIVND (reference sequence). The CDR3 spans 13 residues. The ends were cut back, 7 bases at V and 7 bases at J, with 16 bases in the middle. This CDR3 is CASTPPGARTQYF. The CDR3 DNA reads as TGTGCCAGTACCCCACCAGGGGCGCGGACCCAGTACTTC.

The CDR3: CASSSGGRTEAFF. The CDR3 DNA reads TGCGCCAGCAGCTCCGGGGGGAGGACTGAAGCTTTCTTT. The chain combines TRBV5-1 with TRBJ1-1; D possibly corresponds to TRBD1 (5 bases). Germline values: CDR1 SGHRS, CDR2 YFSETQ. V shed 3 bases and J shed 5 bases, with 11 bases lying between them. This CDR3 is built from 13 residues.

The sample holds many counts of this clonotype. The J gene is TRBJ2-6, the V gene TRBV6-2 or TRBV6-3; TRBD2 matches at 15 bases. CDR1 is MNHEY and CDR2 is SVGEGT in the germline V gene. This CDR3 contains 18 residues. V dropped 4 bases and J dropped 1; count of bases not matched to a gene: 2. As DNA, the CDR3 is TGTGCCAGCAGTTTGGGACTAGCGGGAGGTTCTGGGGCCAACGTCCTGACTTTC. It specifies CASSLGLAGGSGANVLTF.

This clonotype has only a few counts. The rearrangement uses TRBV12-3 or TRBV12-4 and TRBJ2-7; 7 bases line up with TRBD1. The CDR3 is made up of 16 amino acids. V lost 6 bases and J lost 0; bases outside the gene matches: 11. CDR3 protein: CASSHSTGAYSYEQYF. CDR3 in DNA: TGTGCCAGCAGCCACAGCACAGGGGCCTACTCCTACGAGCAGTACTTC.